The 17 T cell receptor beta chains in this list originate from one sample, sequenced in a study of blood T cell repertoires in COVID-19. Here immunoSEQ multiplex PCR was the method, and the copy in TCRdb shows in-frame clones only, minus some. The sample has some 100,000 clones, nearly 90% seen once. Sequencing was carried out using peripheral blood. These receptors originate from a woman in her sixties or seventies with acute or convalescent COVID-19.

This chain joins TRBV6-5 and TRBJ2-4; tentative D call: TRBD1 (5 bases). This CDR3 has 13 residues. Germline loops: CDR1 MNHEY, CDR2 SVGAGI. Deletions cut 8 bases from V and 6 bases from J, with 14 bases between. The CDR3 protein is CASVEGVANIQYF. The CDR3 DNA sequence: TGTGCCAGCGTAGAAGGGGTGGCAAACATTCAGTACTTC.

This clone has just one count. The genes are TRBV7-2 and TRBJ1-2; the D is unclear. The CDR3 has 15 residues. Trimming shortened V by 2 bases and J by 5 bases, and 15 bases separated the two germline ends. Per germline, CDR1 SGHTA and CDR2 FQGNSA. In nucleotides, the CDR3 is TGTGCCAGCAGCTTACTCCCCGCGGATGGGTATGGCTACACCTTC. Translated, it gives CASSLLPADGYGYTF.

This rearrangement joins TRBV28 to TRBJ2-1; the D gene is possibly TRBD2 (6 bases). The CDR3 runs 15 residues. Trimming pared 6 bases from V and 3 bases from J, leaving 15 bases between. CDR1 MDHEN and CDR2 SYDVKM come from the germline V gene. CDR3 DNA sequence: TGTGCCAGCAGAGGAGGGGCTACGGACTACAATGAGCAGTTCTTC. Its translation: CASRGGATDYNEQFF.

This chain connects TRBV28 to TRBJ1-2, with D possibly TRBD1 on 6 matching bases. Germline assignment: CDR1 MDHEN and CDR2 SYDVKM. This CDR3 region has 16 residues. Between the trimmed V and J ends, which lost 2 bases and 7 bases, there was a span of 20 bases. The CDR3 region has the DNA TGTGCCAGCAGTTTAAAGAGTCCTACCCAGGGGTCTGGCTACACCTTC. Translated, it gives CASSLKSPTQGSGYTF.

V is TRBV11-3 and J is TRBJ2-2; the match to TRBD2 covers 13 bases. Per the germline V gene, CDR1 is SGHNT and CDR2 is YENEEA. Trimming removed 8 bases from V and 6 bases from J; junction bases left unmatched: 6. The CDR3 consists of 15 residues. CDR3 coding DNA: TGTGCCAGCCGGGGGACTAGCGGGATTGCCGGGGAGCTGTTTTTT. Translated: CASRGTSGIAGELFF.

This sequence joins TRBV7-9 and TRBJ1-2; D not resolved. Trimming shortened V by 5 bases and J by 0 bases, and 10 bases separated the two germline ends. The CDR3 runs to 14 residues. The germline V gene encodes CDR1 SEHNR and CDR2 FQNEAQ (reference sequence). Written as DNA, the CDR3 is TGTGCCAGCAGCCCGGCGGGAGCTAACTATGGCTACACCTTC. Amino acids: CASSPAGANYGYTF.

V and J are TRBV19 and TRBJ2-1; 9 nucleotides match TRBD1. After removal of 2 bases from V and 2 bases from J, the junction contained 13 bases not matched to a gene. The CDR3 has 19 amino acids. CDR1 is LNHDA and CDR2 is SQIVND in the germline V gene (reference sequence). CDR3 loop: CASSILGQGNSGPYNEQFF. The CDR3 DNA sequence: TGTGCCAGTAGTATACTAGGACAGGGGAATAGTGGTCCCTACAATGAGCAGTTCTTC.

The rearrangement links TRBV28 to TRBJ1-2, with a possible D match to TRBD1 (5 bases). This CDR3 has 12 amino acids. The germline V and J ends were trimmed by 2 bases and 8 bases, with 9 bases remaining between them. Germline CDR1 is MDHEN and CDR2 is SYDVKM. The CDR3 region is CASSLTGGGYTF. CDR3 DNA sequence: TGTGCCAGCAGTTTAACAGGTGGGGGCTACACCTTC.

The J gene is TRBJ1-2, the V gene TRBV20-1, with a weak D call TRBD1 (6 bases). V lost 3 bases to trimming and J lost 11 bases, with 19 bases between them. Germline CDR1 DFQATT, CDR2 SNEGSKA (reference sequence). The CDR3 runs 13 residues. CDR3 in DNA: TGCAGTGCTAGTATACAGGGCCGAGTGGGGTACACCTTC. Its protein is CSASIQGRVGYTF.

This chain links TRBV15 with TRBJ2-5; TRBD1 is a possible D gene (6 bases). The V end was cut by 6 bases, the J end by 6 bases, with 11 bases between. Germline V lookup: CDR1 LNHNV, CDR2 YYDKDF (reference sequence). The CDR3 is 12 amino acids. For the CDR3, the DNA is TGTGCCACCAGTCCAGGGGAGAAGACCCAGTACTTC. It specifies CATSPGEKTQYF.

The rearrangement uses TRBV19 and TRBJ1-3, with 10 bases that match TRBD1. The CDR3 contains 19 residues. The germline V gene has CDR1 LNHDA and CDR2 SQIVND (reference sequence). Trimming cost V 4 bases and J 4 bases; bases outside gene matches: 16. CDR3 region: CASSNPGQGRRVIGNTIYF. The CDR3 bases are TGTGCCAGTAGTAACCCGGGACAGGGGCGAAGAGTTATAGGAAACACCATATATTTT.

This chain uses TRBV27 with TRBJ2-2, with TRBD2 matching over 10 bases. The germline V gene encodes CDR1 MNHEY and CDR2 SMNVEV (reference sequence). There are 17 residues in the CDR3. J gave up 3 bases and V 2 bases, and 6 bases lay outside the gene matches. Written as DNA, the CDR3 is TGTGCCAGCAGTTTAGTAGCCGGACTAGCGGACACCGGGGAGCTGTTTTTT. Encoded protein: CASSLVAGLADTGELFF.

In nucleotides, the CDR3 is TGTGCCAGTAGACCGGGACTAGCGCGACACAATGAGCAGTTCTTC. Its protein product is CASRPGLARHNEQFF. This rearrangement joins TRBV19 to TRBJ2-1; 10 positions match TRBD2. V lost 6 bases to trimming and J lost 5 bases; unmatched junction nucleotides: 7. CDR1 is LNHDA and CDR2 is SQIVND in the germline V gene (reference sequence). This CDR3 has 15 residues.

The chain employs TRBV28 and TRBJ2-2, with D possibly TRBD1 on 5 matching bases. The CDR3 contains 15 residues. Trimming cost V 2 bases and J 4 bases, with 11 bases left between them. Germline V gene sequence: CDR1 MDHEN, CDR2 SYDVKM. As DNA, the CDR3 is TGTGCCAGCAGTTTAATGGGGCATGGCACCGGGGAGCTGTTTTTT. Residues: CASSLMGHGTGELFF.

This rearrangement joins TRBV28 to TRBJ2-3, with 7 bases identical to TRBD2. Germline trimming cut 2 bases from V and 5 bases from J; bases unmatched to any gene: 1. The germline gives CDR1 MDHEN, CDR2 SYDVKM. The CDR3 spans 13 residues. The CDR3 sequence is CASSLAGEDTQYF. The CDR3 DNA is TGTGCCAGCAGTTTAGCGGGAGAAGATACGCAGTATTTT.

This clone has just a few counts. The chain links TRBV19 to TRBJ2-3, with TRBD2 matching 14 bases. The CDR3 loop spans 15 amino acids. Germline CDR1 is LNHDA and CDR2 is SQIVND (reference sequence). J gave up 6 bases and V 5 bases, and 4 bases lay outside the gene matches. Written as DNA, the CDR3 is TGTGCCAGTAGTCTCTGGACTAGCGGGAGGGATACGCAGTATTTT. Encoded protein: CASSLWTSGRDTQYF.

The chain couples TRBV19 to TRBJ1-6; 9 bases match TRBD1. The length of the CDR3 is 14 residues. V was clipped by 6 bases and J by 7 bases; unmatched bases: 4. CDR1 is LNHDA and CDR2 is SQIVND in the germline V gene (reference sequence). The CDR3 sequence is CASSPGQGNSPLHF. DNA for the CDR3: TGTGCCAGTAGCCCGGGACAGGGAAATTCACCCCTCCACTTT. Complete variable domain (other parts from reference TRBV19 and TRBJ1-6): DGGITQSPKYLFRKEGQNVTLSCEQNLNHDAMYWYRQDPGQGLRLIYYSQIVNDFQKGDIAEGYSVSREKKESFPLTVTSAQKNPTAFYLCASSPGQGNSPLHFGNGTRLTVT.